This entry describes one TCR beta chain. This specimen belongs to a study of shared clonotypes between healthy human individuals. The protocol was immunoSEQ multiplex PCR, while the TCRdb copy is restricted to in-frame clones and leaves out a portion. Of 1,400,000 or so clones listed, around 98.5% are singletons. Per germline, CDR1 SGDLS and CDR2 YYNGEE. The CDR3 runs 15 residues. V lost 0 bases and J 0 bases, leaving 10 bases between the germline ends. The chain uses TRBV9 and TRBJ2-7; D might be TRBD1 (6 bases). The clonotype comes from a man under 40 in good health. Specimen: naive CD4+ T cells sorted from blood. Subset here: CD45RA+ positively selected. CDR3 in DNA: TGTGCCAGCAGCGTAGAACAGGGCGGCTCCTACGAGCAGTACTTC. Residues: CASSVEQGGSYEQYF.